This T cell receptor beta chain stems from a study of cytomegalovirus exposure and HLA in healthy donors. Vbeta (60) and Jbeta (13) primers were used in the PCR. Sequencing was performed with immunoSEQ multiplex PCR; in TCRdb, only in-frame clones are kept and a portion is missing. The data contain 85,000 to 120,000 clones, just over 70% of them singletons. Study-wide results and caveats: Reports state that TCR beta sequences accurately predicted most subjects' HLA-A and HLA-B alleles. Presence/absence analyses took donor sequencing depth as roughly uniform. Only CMV serostatus was available as immune exposure information.

Note on this clone: Its target is not known. The junction and the germline gene differ at one end; a read error may be behind it.

The CDR3 is 12 residues long. Germline lookup yields CDR1 SEHNR and CDR2 FQNEAQ (reference sequence). This clonotype was sampled from a boy aged 10-17 years in good health and CMV-seronegative. The chain is built from TRBV7-9 and TRBJ2-7; D is unclear. Sequenced sample: PBMCs. CDR3 region: CSSSLAEYEQYF. In nucleotides, the CDR3 is TGTTCCAGCAGCTTGGCAGAATACGAGCAGTACTTC. The full variable domain, completed using reference TRBV7-9 and TRBJ2-7, is DTGVSQNPRHKITKRGQNVTFRCDPISEHNRLYWYRQTLGQGPEFLTYFQNEAQLEKSRLLSDRFSAERPKGSFSTLEIQRTEQGDSAMYLCSSSLAEYEQYFGPGTRLTVT.